The 32 T cell receptor beta chains given below trace back to one sample, sequenced in a study of early T cells in non-severe SARS-CoV-2 infection. TCRdb processed the 5' RACE reads anew with MiXCR; each CDR3 protein has one entry. The table shows roughly 18,000 distinct CDR3 sequences, with 5.9% occurring only once. The sequenced sample was whole blood. Receptors originate from an adult who was a healthcare worker with PCR-confirmed SARS-CoV-2 infection or an uninfected control (not recorded which).

The sample holds many counts of this clonotype. The chain recombines TRBV13 with TRBJ2-7, with a tentative D call TRBD2 (6 bases). The V gene lost 5 bases and the J gene lost 4 bases, with 12 bases spanning the gap. Germline-derived CDR1 and CDR2 are PRHDT and FYEKMQ (reference sequence). There are 13 residues in the CDR3. Here the CDR3 DNA reads TGTGCCAGCAGCGTCGGGACTGTATACGAGCAGTACTTC. It encodes CASSVGTVYEQYF.

Ten or more counts support this clonotype. The chain has TRBV19 and TRBJ2-1, with D possibly being TRBD1 (6 bases). Germline values: CDR1 LNHDA, CDR2 SQIVND (reference sequence). The V end was cut by 9 bases, the J end by 9 bases, with 12 bases between. The CDR3 loop spans 11 amino acids. CDR3 in amino acids: CASHWGPEQFF. The CDR3 DNA reads as TGTGCCAGCCACTGGGGGCCTGAGCAGTTCTTC. The variable domain in full, with the rest retrieved from reference TRBV19 and TRBJ2-1, is DGGITQSPKYLFRKEGQNVTLSCEQNLNHDAMYWYRQDPGQGLRLIYYSQIVNDFQKGDIAEGYSVSREKKESFPLTVTSAQKNPTAFYLCASHWGPEQFFGPGTRLTVL.

This clonotype was counted at least ten times. The chain couples TRBV12-3 or TRBV12-4 to TRBJ1-1, with D unclear. There are 14 residues in the CDR3. V gave up 0 bases and J gave up 4 bases, with 9 bases separating them. CDR3 coding DNA: TGTGCCAGCAGTTTAGCGGAGGGTTCCACTGAAGCTTTCTTT. This gives the protein CASSLAEGSTEAFF.

This clonotype was found many times. Written as DNA, the CDR3 is TGTGCCAGCAGCCCGGACAACACCTACAATGAGCAGTTCTTC. Protein product: CASSPDNTYNEQFF. V gene TRBV7-3 combines with J gene TRBJ2-1; D possibly corresponds to TRBD1 (5 bases). In germline, CDR1 is SGHTA, CDR2 FQGTGA. The V gene lost 5 bases and the J gene lost 2 bases, with 10 bases spanning the gap. The CDR3 covers 14 residues.

This clonotype showed up many times. The chain recombines TRBV12-3 or TRBV12-4 with TRBJ2-3; D is unclear. V lost 4 bases to trimming and J lost 5 bases, with 4 bases between them. The CDR3 loop spans 11 amino acids. CDR3 residues: CASSWGDTQYF. CDR3 nucleotide sequence: TGTGCCAGCAGTTGGGGAGATACGCAGTATTTT.

The chain has TRBV20-1 and TRBJ2-7, with D perhaps TRBD1 or TRBD2 (5 bases each). This CDR3 has 15 amino acids. The V gene lost 0 bases and the J gene lost 4 bases, with 16 bases spanning the gap. CDR1 and CDR2 from the germline V gene are DFQATT and SNEGSKA (reference sequence). The CDR3 nucleotides are TGCAGTGCTAGAGATTTGTCAGGGAGTAGTTACGAGCAGTACTTC. Amino acid sequence: CSARDLSGSSYEQYF.

J is TRBJ2-2 and V is TRBV28, with D maybe TRBD1 (6 bases). This CDR3 has 14 amino acids. V lost 6 bases, J lost 0 bases, and 8 bases lay in between. Per germline, CDR1 MDHEN and CDR2 SYDVKM. Written as DNA, the CDR3 is TGTGCCAGCAGCTGGGACACGAACACCGGGGAGCTGTTTTTT. This translates into CASSWDTNTGELFF. The variable domain in full, completed from reference TRBV28 and TRBJ2-2, reads DVKVTQSSRYLVKRTGEKVFLECVQDMDHENMFWYRQDPGLGLRLIYFSYDVKMKEKGDIPEGYSVSREKKERFSLILESASTNQTSMYLCASSWDTNTGELFFGEGSRLTVL.

This clonotype has ten or more counts. The V gene is TRBV24-1, the J gene TRBJ2-3, with D uncertain. This CDR3 has 12 residues. With 7 bases removed from V and 0 bases from J, the gap between germline ends came to 4 bases. Germline assignment: CDR1 KGHDR and CDR2 SFDVKD. The CDR3 sequence: CATSGSTDTQYF. CDR3 DNA sequence: TGTGCCACCAGCGGGAGCACAGATACGCAGTATTTT.

This clonotype was observed at least ten times. V is TRBV24-1 and J is TRBJ2-2, with D possibly TRBD2 on 5 matching bases. Germline-derived CDR1 and CDR2 are KGHDR and SFDVKD. The CDR3 covers 16 residues. V was shortened by 7 bases and J by 1 base, with 15 bases between the two germline ends. CDR3 nucleotides: TGTGCCACCAGCCAACGGCCAGGACTGAACACCGGGGAGCTGTTTTTT. It yields the protein CATSQRPGLNTGELFF.

This clonotype was counted ten times or more. The rearrangement joins TRBV20-1 to TRBJ2-5, with TRBD2 matching 7 bases. V lost 0 bases and J lost 0; bases outside the gene matches: 4. CDR3 length: 15 residues. In germline, CDR1 is DFQATT, CDR2 SNEGSKA (reference sequence). DNA of the CDR3: TGCAGTGCTAGAGATCCCGGGAGGTACCAAGAGACCCAGTACTTC. Translating it yields CSARDPGRYQETQYF.

In its sample, this clonotype was seen many times. At one boundary the junction diverges from the germline segment, which might be a read error. The chain combines TRBV7-9 with TRBJ1-1, with a tentative D call TRBD1 (6 bases). This CDR3 is 12 amino acids long. Germline V gene lookup returns CDR1 SEHNR and CDR2 FQNEAQ (reference sequence). CDR3 in amino acids: CASTLGGAEAFF. In nucleotides, the CDR3 is TGTGCCAGCACCTTAGGGGGGGCTGAAGCTTTCTTT.

This clonotype was detected ten times or more. This chain connects TRBV3-1 to TRBJ1-2, with no clear D. The CDR3 extends over 11 amino acids. V was clipped by 3 bases and J by 8 bases, with 7 bases between them. Germline CDR1 LGHDT, CDR2 YNNKEL (reference sequence). In nucleotides, the CDR3 is TGTGCCAGCAGCCACACTCGGGGCTACACCTTC. Residues: CASSHTRGYTF.

This clonotype was observed many times. The V call is TRBV10-3, the J call TRBJ2-1, with TRBD1 matching over 9 bases. The J segment lost 8 bases and the V segment lost 8 bases, leaving 19 bases of the junction unmatched. Per the germline V gene, CDR1 is ENHRY and CDR2 is SYGVKD. The CDR3 is made up of 17 amino acids. This CDR3 reads CAILSGQGVLGRDEQFF. The CDR3 DNA reads TGTGCCATCCTATCGGGACAGGGTGTCTTAGGTCGGGATGAGCAGTTCTTC.

In this sample, this clonotype turned up a few times. V usage is TRBV5-1 and J usage is TRBJ1-1; D gene unclear. The CDR3 is made up of 13 amino acids. Deletions cut 1 base from V and 1 base from J, with 5 bases between. Germline CDR1 SGHRS, CDR2 YFSETQ. The CDR3 loop reads CASSLWTNTEAFF. The CDR3 region has the DNA TGCGCCAGCAGCTTGTGGACGAACACTGAAGCTTTCTTT.

Ten or more counts support this clonotype. V gene TRBV5-1 combines with J gene TRBJ2-1; TRBD1 agrees at 7 bases. The CDR3 is made up of 14 amino acids. J gave up 2 bases and V 2 bases, and 1 base lay outside the gene matches. Germline V gives CDR1 SGHRS, CDR2 YFSETQ. CDR3 sequence: CASSFGQAYNEQFF. The CDR3 region has the DNA TGCGCCAGCAGCTTCGGACAGGCCTACAATGAGCAGTTCTTC. The full variable domain, rest sourced from reference TRBV5-1 and TRBJ2-1, is KAGVTQTPRYLIKTRGQQVTLSCSPISGHRSVSWYQQTPGQGLQFLFEYFSETQRNKGNFPGRFSGRQFSNSRSEMNVSTLELGDSALYLCASSFGQAYNEQFFGPGTRLTVL.

This clonotype was found many times. The chain couples TRBV9 to TRBJ1-2; no clear D. The CDR3 is made up of 15 amino acids. V was trimmed by 0 bases and J by 7 bases, leaving 16 bases between them. CDR1 and CDR2 from the germline V gene are SGDLS and YYNGEE. CDR3: CASSVDEGMSRGYTF. The CDR3 nucleotides read TGTGCCAGCAGCGTAGATGAGGGCATGTCGCGTGGCTACACCTTC.

This clonotype was observed at least ten times. The chain joins TRBV7-7 to TRBJ2-7; TRBD2 is a possible D gene (6 bases). In germline, CDR1 is SSHAT, CDR2 FNYEAQ (reference sequence). V shed 1 base and J shed 4 bases, with 8 bases lying between them. This CDR3 comprises 13 residues. CDR3 amino acids: CASSLGRGYEQYF. The DNA of the CDR3 is TGTGCCAGCAGCTTAGGACGGGGGTACGAGCAGTACTTC.

This clonotype has ten or more counts. The J gene is TRBJ1-3, the V gene TRBV12-3 or TRBV12-4; D perhaps matches TRBD1 (5 bases). The CDR3 spans 14 residues. Trimming took 4 bases from V and 4 from J, leaving 11 bases between them. For the CDR3, the DNA is TGTGCCAGCAGTTGGACAACGGGGGGAAACACCATATATTTT. Its translation is CASSWTTGGNTIYF.

This clonotype is termed medium-sized. V usage is TRBV29-1 and J usage is TRBJ1-1; D gene ambiguous. Trimming cost V 2 bases and J 4 bases, with 14 bases left between them. CDR3 size: 14 residues. In germline, CDR1 is SQVTM, CDR2 ANQGSEA. CDR3 nucleotides: TGCAGCGTTGAATGGACGGTTGGAAGCACTGAAGCTTTCTTT. Protein sequence: CSVEWTVGSTEAFF.

This clonotype was observed at least ten times. The chain carries TRBV28 and TRBJ2-7, with D maybe TRBD2 (5 bases). Trimming pared 5 bases from V and 0 bases from J, leaving 17 bases between. The germline V gene has CDR1 MDHEN and CDR2 SYDVKM. The CDR3 runs 16 residues. The CDR3: CASSPPGWGYSYEQYF. CDR3 sequence (DNA): TGTGCCAGCAGTCCCCCGGGATGGGGATACTCCTACGAGCAGTACTTC. Combining the CDR3 with reference TRBV28 and TRBJ2-7 gives the whole variable domain DVKVTQSSRYLVKRTGEKVFLECVQDMDHENMFWYRQDPGLGLRLIYFSYDVKMKEKGDIPEGYSVSREKKERFSLILESASTNQTSMYLCASSPPGWGYSYEQYFGPGTRLTVT.

This clonotype has at least ten counts. V and J are TRBV20-1 and TRBJ2-1; TRBD2 is a possible D gene (6 bases). CDR3 length: 16 amino acids. V was cut by 3 bases and J by 0 bases, with 15 bases left in between. Per germline, CDR1 DFQATT and CDR2 SNEGSKA (reference sequence). CDR3 loop: CSASGIGGNSYNEQFF. CDR3 sequence (DNA): TGCAGTGCTAGTGGAATTGGCGGGAACTCCTACAATGAGCAGTTCTTC.

This clonotype came up a few times. The gene calls are TRBV6-6 and TRBJ2-2; possibly TRBD1 for D (6 bases). There are 16 residues in the CDR3. Per the germline V gene, CDR1 is MNHNY and CDR2 is SVGAGI (reference sequence). Trimming removed 4 bases from V and 5 bases from J, with 17 bases in between. CDR3 protein: CASSSGVLRGTGELFF. CDR3 in DNA: TGTGCCAGCAGTTCAGGGGTCCTAAGGGGGACCGGGGAGCTGTTTTTT.

This rearrangement joins TRBV28 to TRBJ2-7; 12 nucleotides align to TRBD1. This CDR3 spans 16 amino acids. V lost 1 base to trimming and J lost 6 bases; unmatched junction nucleotides: 7. Germline-derived CDR1 and CDR2 are MDHEN and SYDVKM. DNA for the CDR3: TGTGCCAGCAGTTTATTTCGGGACAGGGGGCTTAGCGAGCAGTACTTC. As protein: CASSLFRDRGLSEQYF. Full variable domain (rest looked up from reference TRBV28 and TRBJ2-7): DVKVTQSSRYLVKRTGEKVFLECVQDMDHENMFWYRQDPGLGLRLIYFSYDVKMKEKGDIPEGYSVSREKKERFSLILESASTNQTSMYLCASSLFRDRGLSEQYFGPGTRLTVT.

There are many counts of this clonotype. The chain couples TRBV5-4 to TRBJ2-1; 12 positions agree with TRBD1. Per the germline V gene, CDR1 is SGHNT and CDR2 is YYREEE (reference sequence). The junction had 1 base not matched to a gene; V was cut back by 4 bases and J by 2 bases. The CDR3 loop spans 15 amino acids. Here the CDR3 DNA reads TGTGCCAGCAGCGGGACAGGGGGCGCCTACAATGAGCAGTTCTTC. As protein: CASSGTGGAYNEQFF.

The chain carries TRBV5-1 and TRBJ1-1, with D hard to call. V was trimmed by 7 bases and J by 2 bases, leaving 6 bases between them. Germline values: CDR1 SGHRS, CDR2 YFSETQ. This CDR3 comprises 11 residues. CDR3: CASVGNTEAFF. The CDR3 DNA sequence: TGCGCCAGCGTGGGAAACACTGAAGCTTTCTTT.

This clonotype was found many times. V is TRBV4-1 and J is TRBJ2-7; no firm D call. The CDR3 extends over 17 amino acids. V was clipped by 1 base and J by 0 bases, with 16 bases between them. CDR1 is MGHRA, CDR2 YSYEKL, per germline. The CDR3 here is CASSQADFAGSSYEQYF. DNA of the CDR3: TGCGCCAGCAGCCAAGCTGATTTTGCAGGCAGCTCCTACGAGCAGTACTTC.

This clonotype has ten or more counts. V usage is TRBV11-1 and J usage is TRBJ1-1; no clear D gene. Trimming removed 4 bases from V and 7 bases from J, with 13 bases in between. CDR3 length: 13 amino acids. The germline CDR1 and CDR2 sequences are SGHAT and FQDESV (reference sequence). Here the CDR3 DNA reads TGTGCCAGCAGCTCCCTACGTCCGGGTGAAGCTTTCTTT. This codes for CASSSLRPGEAFF.

Many counts were recorded for this clonotype. V and J are TRBV25-1 and TRBJ1-5; tentative D call: TRBD1 (5 bases). V shed 3 bases and J shed 0 bases, with 15 bases lying between them. Per the germline V gene, CDR1 is MGHDK and CDR2 is SYGVNS. The CDR3 runs 17 residues. Here the CDR3 reads CASSDARDHLSNQPQHF. CDR3 nucleotides: TGTGCCAGCAGTGACGCCAGGGATCACCTTAGCAATCAGCCCCAGCATTTT.

The chain couples TRBV7-9 to TRBJ2-7, with TRBD2 matching 9 bases. The CDR3 covers 18 residues. V lost 2 bases and J lost 1; bases outside the gene matches: 12. Per the germline V gene, CDR1 is SEHNR and CDR2 is FQNEAQ (reference sequence). CDR3 loop: CASSLTGQLAGLSYEQYF. Here the CDR3 DNA reads TGTGCCAGCAGCTTAACAGGTCAACTAGCGGGCCTATCCTACGAGCAGTACTTC.

This clonotype was recorded a few times. The CDR3 reads CASSQDLGTYEQYF. CDR3 nucleotides: TGTGCCAGCAGCCAAGATTTGGGCACCTACGAGCAGTACTTC. V gene TRBV4-2 combines with J gene TRBJ2-7; D not resolved. CDR3 length equals 14 residues. Germline V CDR1 and CDR2: LGHNA, YNFKEQ. The V end lost 0 bases, the J end lost 2 bases, and 8 bases lay between the germline ends.

Many counts were recorded for this clonotype. The chain carries TRBV11-3 and TRBJ2-7; TRBD1 matches at 7 bases. Germline V gene data show CDR1 as SGHNT and CDR2 as YENEEA. CDR3 length equals 15 residues. Germline trimming cut 3 bases from V and 1 base from J; bases unmatched to any gene: 6. CDR3 protein: CASSFGDSPSYEQYF. The CDR3 nucleotides read TGTGCCAGCAGCTTTGGGGACAGCCCTTCCTACGAGCAGTACTTC.

This clonotype was seen a handful of times. The rearrangement links TRBV11-2 to TRBJ2-5, with D maybe TRBD2 (6 bases). V dropped 3 bases and J dropped 5 bases, with 16 bases sitting between them. The CDR3 has 15 residues. The germline V gene encodes CDR1 SGHAT and CDR2 FQNNGV. The CDR3 DNA reads TGTGCCAGCAGCTTCCTGGCGGGACCGGGCGAGACCCAGTACTTC. It yields the protein CASSFLAGPGETQYF.